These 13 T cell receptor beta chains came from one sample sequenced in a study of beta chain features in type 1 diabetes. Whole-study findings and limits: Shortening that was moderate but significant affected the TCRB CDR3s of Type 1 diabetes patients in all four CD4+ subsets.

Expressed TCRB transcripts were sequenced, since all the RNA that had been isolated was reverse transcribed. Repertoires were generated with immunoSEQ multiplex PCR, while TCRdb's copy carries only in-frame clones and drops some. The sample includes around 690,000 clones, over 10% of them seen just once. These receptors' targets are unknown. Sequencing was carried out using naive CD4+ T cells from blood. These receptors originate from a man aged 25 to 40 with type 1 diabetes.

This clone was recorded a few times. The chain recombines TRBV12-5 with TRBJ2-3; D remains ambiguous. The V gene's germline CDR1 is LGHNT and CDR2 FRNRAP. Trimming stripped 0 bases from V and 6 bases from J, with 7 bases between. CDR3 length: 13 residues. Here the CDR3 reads CASGLVLADTQYF. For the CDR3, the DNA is TGTGCTAGTGGTTTGGTACTGGCGGATACGCAGTATTTT.

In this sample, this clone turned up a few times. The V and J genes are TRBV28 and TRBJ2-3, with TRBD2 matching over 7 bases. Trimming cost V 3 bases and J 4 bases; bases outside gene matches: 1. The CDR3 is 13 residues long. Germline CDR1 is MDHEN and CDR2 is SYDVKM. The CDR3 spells CASSFRGADTQYF. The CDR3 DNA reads TGTGCCAGCAGTTTCCGGGGGGCAGATACGCAGTATTTT.

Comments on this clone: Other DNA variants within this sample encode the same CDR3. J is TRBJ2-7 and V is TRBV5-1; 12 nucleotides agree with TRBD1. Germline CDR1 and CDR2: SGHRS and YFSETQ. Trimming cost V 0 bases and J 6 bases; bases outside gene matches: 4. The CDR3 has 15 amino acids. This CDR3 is CASSLEGQGAGEQYF. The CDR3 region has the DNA TGCGCCAGCAGCTTGGAGGGACAGGGGGCCGGCGAGCAGTACTTC.

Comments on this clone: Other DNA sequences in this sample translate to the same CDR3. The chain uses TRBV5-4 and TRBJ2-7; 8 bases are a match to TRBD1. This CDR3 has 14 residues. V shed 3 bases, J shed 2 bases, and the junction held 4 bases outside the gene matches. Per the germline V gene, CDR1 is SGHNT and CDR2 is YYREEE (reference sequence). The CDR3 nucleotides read TGTGCCAGCAGCTCCGGGACAGGAACCTACGAGCAGTACTTC. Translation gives CASSSGTGTYEQYF.

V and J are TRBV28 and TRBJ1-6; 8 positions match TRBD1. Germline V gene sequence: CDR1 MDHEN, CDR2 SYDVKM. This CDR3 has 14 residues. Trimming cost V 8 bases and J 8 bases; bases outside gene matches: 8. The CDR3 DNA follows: TGTGCCAGCCGAATGGACAGGGCGGATTCACCCCTCCACTTT. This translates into CASRMDRADSPLHF.

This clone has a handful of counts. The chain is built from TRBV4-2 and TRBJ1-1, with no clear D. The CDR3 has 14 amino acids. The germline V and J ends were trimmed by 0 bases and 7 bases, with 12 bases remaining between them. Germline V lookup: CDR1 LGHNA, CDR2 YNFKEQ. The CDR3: CASSQDYGGLEAFF. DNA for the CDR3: TGTGCCAGCAGCCAAGATTATGGAGGCCTTGAAGCTTTCTTT.

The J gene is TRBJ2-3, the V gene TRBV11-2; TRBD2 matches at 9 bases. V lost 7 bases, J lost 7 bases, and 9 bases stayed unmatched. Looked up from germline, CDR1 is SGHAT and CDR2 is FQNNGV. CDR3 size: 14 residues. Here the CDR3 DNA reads TGTGCCAGCAACCCCGGCGGGGGGGTTTATACGCAGTATTTT. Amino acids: CASNPGGGVYTQYF.

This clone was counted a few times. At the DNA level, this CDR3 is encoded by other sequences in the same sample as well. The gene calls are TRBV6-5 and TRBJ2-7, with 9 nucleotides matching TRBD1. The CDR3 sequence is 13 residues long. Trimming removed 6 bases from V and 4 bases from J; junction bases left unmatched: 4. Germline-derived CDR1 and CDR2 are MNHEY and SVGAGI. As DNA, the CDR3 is TGTGCCAGCAGACGGGACAGGGAATACGAGCAGTACTTC. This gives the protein CASRRDREYEQYF.

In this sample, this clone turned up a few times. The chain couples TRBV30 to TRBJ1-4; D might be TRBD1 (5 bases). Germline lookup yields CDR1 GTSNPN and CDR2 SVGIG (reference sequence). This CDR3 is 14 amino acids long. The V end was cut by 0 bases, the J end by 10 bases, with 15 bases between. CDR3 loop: CAWSVRGGRGKLFF. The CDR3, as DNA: TGTGCCTGGAGTGTCCGTGGCGGGAGGGGAAAACTGTTTTTT.

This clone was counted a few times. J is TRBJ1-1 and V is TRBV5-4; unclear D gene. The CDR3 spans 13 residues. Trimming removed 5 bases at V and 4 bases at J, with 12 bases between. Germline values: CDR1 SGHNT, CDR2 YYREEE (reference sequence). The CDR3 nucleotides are TGTGCCAGCAGAACCGGATTGGGCACTGAAGCTTTCTTT. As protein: CASRTGLGTEAFF.

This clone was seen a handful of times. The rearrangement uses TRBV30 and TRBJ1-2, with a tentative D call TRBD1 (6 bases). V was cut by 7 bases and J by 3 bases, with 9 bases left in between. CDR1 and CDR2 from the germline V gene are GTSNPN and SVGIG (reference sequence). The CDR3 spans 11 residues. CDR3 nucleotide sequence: TGTGCCTCGGGACACTACTATGGCTACACCTTC. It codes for CASGHYYGYTF.

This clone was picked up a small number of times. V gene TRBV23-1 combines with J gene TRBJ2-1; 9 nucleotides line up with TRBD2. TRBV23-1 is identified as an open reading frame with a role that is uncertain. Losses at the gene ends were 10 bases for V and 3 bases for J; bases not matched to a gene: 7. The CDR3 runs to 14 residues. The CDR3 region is CATRAGGIYNEQFF. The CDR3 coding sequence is TGCGCCACGCGCGCGGGGGGGATCTACAATGAGCAGTTCTTC.

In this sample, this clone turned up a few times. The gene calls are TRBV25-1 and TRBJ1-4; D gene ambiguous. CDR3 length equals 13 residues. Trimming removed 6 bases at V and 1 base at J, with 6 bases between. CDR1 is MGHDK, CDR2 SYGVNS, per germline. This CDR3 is CASSDGTNEKLFF. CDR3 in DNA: TGTGCCAGCAGCGATGGAACTAATGAAAAACTGTTTTTT.